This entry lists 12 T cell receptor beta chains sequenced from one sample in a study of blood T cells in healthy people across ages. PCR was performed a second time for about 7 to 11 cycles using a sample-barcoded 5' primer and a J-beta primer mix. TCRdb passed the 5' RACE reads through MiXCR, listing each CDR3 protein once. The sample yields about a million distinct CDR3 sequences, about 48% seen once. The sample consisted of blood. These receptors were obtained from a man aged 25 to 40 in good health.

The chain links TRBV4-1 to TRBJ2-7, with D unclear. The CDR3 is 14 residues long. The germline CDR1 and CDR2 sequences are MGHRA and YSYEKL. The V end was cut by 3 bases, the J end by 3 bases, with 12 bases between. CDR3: CASSHLGEGYEQYF. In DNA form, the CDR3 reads TGCGCCAGCAGCCACCTAGGCGAAGGCTACGAGCAGTACTTC.

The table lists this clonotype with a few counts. The CDR3, as DNA: TGCGCCAGCAGCTTGGGAGTCCAAACGATCCTCTACGAGCAGTACTTC. This translates into CASSLGVQTILYEQYF. The chain couples TRBV5-1 to TRBJ2-7; no clear D gene. V was shortened by 0 bases and J by 3 bases, with 16 bases between the two germline ends. The germline CDR1 and CDR2 sequences are SGHRS and YFSETQ. The CDR3 extends over 16 amino acids.

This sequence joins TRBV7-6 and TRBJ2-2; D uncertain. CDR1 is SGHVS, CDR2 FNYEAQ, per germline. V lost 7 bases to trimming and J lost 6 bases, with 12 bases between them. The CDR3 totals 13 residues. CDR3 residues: CASTRRRSGELFF. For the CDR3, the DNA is TGTGCCAGCACCCGGCGTAGATCCGGGGAGCTGTTTTTT.

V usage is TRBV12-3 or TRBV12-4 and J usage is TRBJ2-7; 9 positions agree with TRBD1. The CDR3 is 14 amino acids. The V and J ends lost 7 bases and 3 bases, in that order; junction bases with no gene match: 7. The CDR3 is CASKRDRAGYEQYF. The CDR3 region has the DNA TGTGCCAGCAAGAGGGACAGGGCGGGCTACGAGCAGTACTTC.

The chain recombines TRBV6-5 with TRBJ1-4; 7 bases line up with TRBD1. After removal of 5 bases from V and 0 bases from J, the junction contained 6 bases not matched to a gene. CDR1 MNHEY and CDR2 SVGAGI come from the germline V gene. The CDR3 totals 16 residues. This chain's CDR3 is CASSLQGTPTNEKLFF. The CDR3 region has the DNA TGTGCCAGCAGTCTACAGGGGACCCCAACTAATGAAAAACTGTTTTTT.

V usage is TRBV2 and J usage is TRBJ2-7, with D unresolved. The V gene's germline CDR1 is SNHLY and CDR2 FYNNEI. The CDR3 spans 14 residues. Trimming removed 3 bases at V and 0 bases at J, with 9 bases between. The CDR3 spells CASSDSRPSYEQYF. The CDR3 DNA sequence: TGTGCCAGCAGTGACTCCAGGCCCTCCTACGAGCAGTACTTC. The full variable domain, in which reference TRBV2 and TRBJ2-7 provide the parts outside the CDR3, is EPEVTQTPSHQVTQMGQEVILRCVPISNHLYFYWYRQILGQKVEFLVSFYNNEISEKSEIFDDQFSVERPDGSNFTLKIRSTKLEDSAMYFCASSDSRPSYEQYFGPGTRLTVT.

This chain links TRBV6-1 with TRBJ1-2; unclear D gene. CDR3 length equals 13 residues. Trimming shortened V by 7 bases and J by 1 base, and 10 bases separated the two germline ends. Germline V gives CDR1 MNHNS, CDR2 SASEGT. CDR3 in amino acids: CASIGANNYGYTF. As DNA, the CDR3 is TGTGCCAGCATCGGTGCAAATAACTATGGCTACACCTTC.

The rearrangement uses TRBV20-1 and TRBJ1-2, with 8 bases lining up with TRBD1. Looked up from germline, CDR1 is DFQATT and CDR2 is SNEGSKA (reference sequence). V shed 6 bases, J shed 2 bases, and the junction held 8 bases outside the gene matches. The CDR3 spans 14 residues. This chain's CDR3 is CSAEGQGLNYGYTF. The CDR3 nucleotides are TGCAGTGCGGAAGGACAGGGCCTCAACTATGGCTACACCTTC.

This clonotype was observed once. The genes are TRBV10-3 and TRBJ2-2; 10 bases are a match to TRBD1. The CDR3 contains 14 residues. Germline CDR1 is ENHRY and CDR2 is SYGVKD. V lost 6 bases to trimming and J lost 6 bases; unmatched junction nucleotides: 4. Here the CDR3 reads CAIRGQGKAGELFF. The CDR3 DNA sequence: TGTGCCATCAGGGGACAGGGGAAGGCCGGGGAGCTGTTTTTT.

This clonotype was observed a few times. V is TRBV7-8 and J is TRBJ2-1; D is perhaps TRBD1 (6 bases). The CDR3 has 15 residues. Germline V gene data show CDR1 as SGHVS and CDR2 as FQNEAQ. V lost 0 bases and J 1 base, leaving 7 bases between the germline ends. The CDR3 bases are TGTGCCAGCAGCTTAGCGGGACATTCCTACAATGAGCAGTTCTTC. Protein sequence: CASSLAGHSYNEQFF.

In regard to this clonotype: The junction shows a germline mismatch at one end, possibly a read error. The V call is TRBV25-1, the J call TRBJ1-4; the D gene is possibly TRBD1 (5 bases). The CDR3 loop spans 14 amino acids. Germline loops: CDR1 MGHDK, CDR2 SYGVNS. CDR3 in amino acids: CASRPDSSNEKLFF. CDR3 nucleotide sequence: TGTGCCAGCAGACCCGACAGCTCTAATGAAAAATTGTTTTTT.

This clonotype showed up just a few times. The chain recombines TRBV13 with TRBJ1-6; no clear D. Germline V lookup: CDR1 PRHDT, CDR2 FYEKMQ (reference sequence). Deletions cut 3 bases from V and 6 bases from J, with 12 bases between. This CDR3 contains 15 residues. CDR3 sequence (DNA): TGTGCCAGCAGCTTGGGCGGGGTACCTAATTCACCCCTCCACTTT. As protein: CASSLGGVPNSPLHF.